The 24 T cell receptor beta chains in this list originate from one sample, sequenced in a study of blood T cell repertoires in COVID-19. The table came from immunoSEQ multiplex PCR; TCRdb's copy has only in-frame clones and leaves some out. The table lists roughly 230,000 clones, around 81% of them singletons, with around 4% in the top ten. Sequencing was performed on peripheral blood. Every receptor here comes from a man aged 50-59 years with active or convalescent COVID-19.

V gene TRBV18 combines with J gene TRBJ2-7, with D perhaps matching TRBD2 (6 bases). The CDR3 consists of 16 residues. Between the trimmed V and J ends, which lost 3 bases and 6 bases, there was a span of 21 bases. Per germline, CDR1 KGHSH and CDR2 LQKENI. In DNA, the CDR3 is TGTGCCAGCTCACCTATCCTGGGGCCTAGCGAGGCCGAGCAGTACTTC. Encoded protein: CASSPILGPSEAEQYF. Full variable domain (missing parts from reference TRBV18 and TRBJ2-7): NAGVMQNPRHLVRRRGQEARLRCSPMKGHSHVYWYRQLPEEGLKFMVYLQKENIIDESGMPKERFSAEFPKEGPSILRIQQVVRGDSAAYFCASSPILGPSEAEQYFGPGTRLTVT.

This chain uses TRBV9 with TRBJ2-1, with TRBD1 matching over 12 bases. In germline, CDR1 is SGDLS, CDR2 YYNGEE. V was clipped by 4 bases and J by 9 bases; unmatched bases: 14. The CDR3 totals 17 residues. The CDR3 DNA is TGTGCCAGCAGCCCAGAAGGCGGGACAGGGGGCCTTTCTGAGCAGTTCTTC. Translation: CASSPEGGTGGLSEQFF.

V usage is TRBV7-2 and J usage is TRBJ1-3; D may be TRBD1 (5 bases). Germline V gives CDR1 SGHTA, CDR2 FQGNSA. V was cut by 6 bases and J by 0 bases, with 12 bases left in between. The CDR3 runs to 15 residues. CDR3 DNA sequence: TGTGCCAGCAGTCTGGGGGGGAGCTCTGGAAACACCATATATTTT. It specifies CASSLGGSSGNTIYF.

The gene calls are TRBV7-9 and TRBJ1-1; maybe TRBD1 (5 bases). Trimming took 3 bases from V and 0 from J, leaving 8 bases between them. The CDR3 loop spans 14 amino acids. Germline V gene sequence: CDR1 SEHNR, CDR2 FQNEAQ (reference sequence). The CDR3 loop is CASSLAGMNTEAFF. The CDR3 DNA reads as TGTGCCAGCAGCTTGGCAGGGATGAACACTGAAGCTTTCTTT.

The chain links TRBV5-1 to TRBJ2-7; TRBD2 is a possible D gene (5 bases). V lost 0 bases, J lost 0 bases, and 13 bases lay in between. The CDR3 length is 16 residues. Germline V gives CDR1 SGHRS, CDR2 YFSETQ. As DNA, the CDR3 is TGCGCCAGCAGCTTGGGGCCGTACGGGGACTCCTACGAGCAGTACTTC. Its translation is CASSLGPYGDSYEQYF.

DNA of the CDR3: TGTGCCAGCTCACCGAACGGCTCTGGAAACACCATATATTTT. Its translation: CASSPNGSGNTIYF. The rearrangement links TRBV18 to TRBJ1-3, with no clear D. Germline V CDR1 and CDR2: KGHSH, LQKENI. The CDR3 sequence is 14 residues long. The ends were cut back, 3 bases at V and 0 bases at J, with 6 bases in the middle.

The J gene is TRBJ2-1, the V gene TRBV20-1, with TRBD2 matching 9 bases. The CDR3 consists of 15 residues. Germline V lookup: CDR1 DFQATT, CDR2 SNEGSKA (reference sequence). After removal of 3 bases from V and 6 bases from J, the junction contained 9 bases not matched to a gene. CDR3 DNA sequence: TGCAGTGCTAGTGGTCGGGGGCGGGAGGGCAATGAGCAGTTCTTC. It yields the protein CSASGRGREGNEQFF.

This chain uses TRBV7-2 with TRBJ1-2; no clear D gene. CDR1 and CDR2 from the germline V gene are SGHTA and FQGNSA. The V gene lost 1 base and the J gene lost 7 bases, with 10 bases spanning the gap. The CDR3 has 13 amino acids. The CDR3 nucleotides are TGTGCCAGCAGCTTAGTCAGGCTAAGTGGCTACACCTTC. Its translation: CASSLVRLSGYTF.

V gene TRBV5-4 combines with J gene TRBJ1-6; TRBD1 agrees at 7 bases. The germline gives CDR1 SGHNT, CDR2 YYREEE (reference sequence). The CDR3 sequence is 15 residues long. V shed 2 bases, J shed 7 bases, and the junction held 6 bases outside the gene matches. The CDR3 loop reads CASSFRQGENSPLHF. The CDR3 bases are TGTGCCAGCAGCTTCCGACAGGGCGAAAATTCACCCCTCCACTTT.

The chain employs TRBV9 and TRBJ2-2, with 7 bases lining up with TRBD1. The CDR3 covers 18 residues. With 0 bases clipped from V and 0 bases from J, the junction kept 8 bases outside the gene matches. CDR1 SGDLS and CDR2 YYNGEE come from the germline V gene. The CDR3 DNA is TGTGCCAGCAGCGTAGGAGGGGGCCAGTTCGCGAACACCGGGGAGCTGTTTTTT. It codes for CASSVGGGQFANTGELFF.

The chain joins TRBV7-9 to TRBJ2-5; tentatively, D is TRBD2 (7 bases). V was clipped by 6 bases and J by 1 base, with 12 bases between them. The CDR3 is 14 residues long. Germline CDR1 is SEHNR and CDR2 is FQNEAQ (reference sequence). The CDR3 loop reads CASRGGAFQETQYF. DNA of the CDR3: TGTGCCAGCAGGGGGGGGGCCTTCCAAGAGACCCAGTACTTC.

The chain's CDR3 is CASSFSHGYTEAFF. In DNA form, the CDR3 reads TGTGCCAGCAGCTTTAGCCATGGGTACACTGAAGCTTTCTTT. The J gene is TRBJ1-1, the V gene TRBV7-2; D remains unclear. The V and J ends lost 3 bases and 3 bases respectively, with 11 bases between them. The CDR3 has 14 amino acids. Germline CDR1 SGHTA, CDR2 FQGNSA.

V and J are TRBV6-1 and TRBJ1-3; 10 nucleotides match TRBD1. This CDR3 has 17 amino acids. J gave up 4 bases and V 4 bases, and 10 bases lay outside the gene matches. Germline V lookup: CDR1 MNHNS, CDR2 SASEGT. The CDR3 sequence: CASSGGTGTGVGNTIYF. The CDR3 DNA reads as TGTGCCAGCAGTGGGGGAACCGGGACAGGGGTAGGAAACACCATATATTTT.

In DNA form, the CDR3 reads TGTGCCAGCAGCTTAGCGGCAGGGGCAGCTAACTATGGCTACACCTTC. It yields the protein CASSLAAGAANYGYTF. The gene calls are TRBV7-8 and TRBJ1-2, with D possibly being TRBD1 (6 bases). V lost 0 bases and J lost 0, with 11 bases in between. The CDR3 covers 16 residues. CDR1 is SGHVS, CDR2 FQNEAQ, per germline.

This clone has just one count. The genes are TRBV5-4 and TRBJ2-3; the match to TRBD2 covers 8 bases. Germline loops: CDR1 SGHNT, CDR2 YYREEE (reference sequence). This CDR3 has 15 residues. Trimming at V came to 4 bases and at J to 4 bases, leaving 8 bases not matched to a gene. The CDR3 DNA reads as TGTGCCAGCAGCCTCGGGACTAGTAGGTCAGATACGCAGTATTTT. It translates to CASSLGTSRSDTQYF.

This chain connects TRBV19 to TRBJ2-3, with 8 bases identical to TRBD1. The ends lost 5 bases at V and 0 bases at J; junction bases unmatched: 10. Germline values: CDR1 LNHDA, CDR2 SQIVND (reference sequence). The CDR3 is 17 residues long. The CDR3 coding sequence is TGTGCCAGTAGTCCCGGCAGGGGGCCAGCTAGCACAGATACGCAGTATTTT. Encoded protein: CASSPGRGPASTDTQYF. Using reference TRBV19 and TRBJ2-3 for the parts outside the CDR3, the full variable domain is DGGITQSPKYLFRKEGQNVTLSCEQNLNHDAMYWYRQDPGQGLRLIYYSQIVNDFQKGDIAEGYSVSREKKESFPLTVTSAQKNPTAFYLCASSPGRGPASTDTQYFGPGTRLTVL.

V and J are TRBV5-6 and TRBJ1-1; a weak D match, TRBD1 (6 bases). V was trimmed by 2 bases and J by 1 base, leaving 12 bases between them. The length of the CDR3 is 15 residues. CDR1 is SGHDT, CDR2 YYEEEE, per germline. CDR3 in DNA: TGTGCCAGCAGCTTTATAATGACAGGGAACACTGAAGCTTTCTTT. It is translated as CASSFIMTGNTEAFF.

CDR3: CAISERDSPNYGYTF. The CDR3 DNA is TGTGCCATCAGTGAGCGGGACAGTCCTAACTATGGCTACACCTTC. V gene TRBV10-3 combines with J gene TRBJ1-2, with 7 bases fitting TRBD1. CDR1 ENHRY and CDR2 SYGVKD come from the germline V gene. This CDR3 has 15 residues. V shed 2 bases and J 0 bases; nucleotides not matched to a gene: 3.

V gene TRBV29-1 combines with J gene TRBJ2-7; 8 nucleotides agree with TRBD2. V lost 7 bases, J lost 1 base, and 6 bases stayed unmatched. This CDR3 contains 13 residues. CDR1 SQVTM and CDR2 ANQGSEA come from the germline V gene. Written as DNA, the CDR3 is TGCAGCGCCCGAGGCGGGGGGTCCTACGAGCAGTACTTC. Translated, it gives CSARGGGSYEQYF.

The V call is TRBV24-1, the J call TRBJ1-3, with 10 bases identical to TRBD1. The CDR3 totals 16 residues. The J segment lost 2 bases and the V segment lost 4 bases, leaving 4 bases of the junction unmatched. The V gene's germline CDR1 is KGHDR and CDR2 SFDVKD. The CDR3 region has the DNA TGTGCCACCAGTGACCCCGGGACAGGGGCTGGAAACACCATATATTTT. Protein sequence: CATSDPGTGAGNTIYF.

The chain links TRBV5-1 to TRBJ1-5, with D possibly matching TRBD1 (5 bases). Trimming left V 7 bases short and J 2 bases short, with 10 bases between. Germline CDR1 and CDR2: SGHRS and YFSETQ. The CDR3 covers 13 residues. The CDR3 protein is CASSLQGNQPQHF. Written as DNA, the CDR3 is TGCGCCAGCTCCTTACAGGGCAATCAGCCCCAGCATTTT.

V and J are TRBV18 and TRBJ2-2; 10 bases align to TRBD1. The germline gives CDR1 KGHSH, CDR2 LQKENI. V lost 3 bases, J lost 6 bases, and 1 base stayed unmatched. The CDR3 has 14 amino acids. The CDR3 coding sequence is TGTGCCAGCTCACCCGGACAGGGGGCCGGGGAGCTGTTTTTT. Translation: CASSPGQGAGELFF.

CDR3 in amino acids: CASSERTGGAPGYEQYF. The CDR3 nucleotides are TGTGCCAGCAGCGAAAGGACAGGAGGGGCTCCTGGTTACGAGCAGTACTTC. V usage is TRBV12-1 and J usage is TRBJ2-7; the table's D call, TRBD1, was not checked against the DNA. TRBV12-1 is a documented pseudogene. The CDR3 is 17 amino acids.

The chain recombines TRBV4-2 with TRBJ1-6; 9 bases are shared with TRBD1. This CDR3 spans 15 amino acids. Losses at the gene ends were 7 bases for V and 7 bases for J; bases not matched to a gene: 8. Germline CDR1 reads LGHNA; CDR2 reads YNFKEQ. The CDR3 region is CASTREGQGNSPLHF. CDR3 coding DNA: TGTGCCAGCACCCGAGAGGGACAGGGAAATTCACCCCTCCACTTT.